This entry concerns a single TCR beta chain. Antigen specificity is unknown. This entry comes from a study of shared clonotypes between healthy human individuals. General study points: Sequencing depth was a factor that was expected to affect clonotype sharing among donors.

Generated by immunoSEQ multiplex PCR, the TCRdb table keeps only in-frame clones and is missing some. The repertoire holds some 1,100,000 clones, with around 82% as singletons. From germline, CDR1 is SGHNT and CDR2 YYREEE (reference sequence). V was clipped by 4 bases and J by 4 bases; unmatched bases: 6. This CDR3 region has 14 residues. The source is a man aged 18-30 years in good health. Some clones in this sample may be carry-over from other donors' samples. The chain uses TRBV5-4 and TRBJ1-1, with 8 bases aligning to TRBD1. Sequencing used memory CD4+ T cells from PBMCs. Indicated subset: CD45RA-negative fraction. The CDR3 protein is CASSVGQAFTEAFF. The CDR3 DNA sequence: TGTGCCAGCAGCGTGGGACAGGCGTTCACTGAAGCTTTCTTT.